Shown below are 26 T cell receptor beta chains from a single sample sequenced in a study of T-cell memory formation after mild COVID-19. TCRdb re-analysed the 5' RACE reads in MiXCR, keeping a single row per CDR3 protein. The repertoire holds fewer than 700,000 distinct CDR3 sequences, approximately 19% seen once, with around 13% in the top ten. Sequencing used PBMCs or a T cell subset sorted from them (not recorded which). These receptors were obtained from an adult woman who had mild COVID-19 (a few samples of this study predate the infection). Cell type and time point are not known.

The V gene is TRBV5-6, the J gene TRBJ2-7; D perhaps matches TRBD2 (6 bases). CDR3 length equals 13 residues. Germline V gives CDR1 SGHDT, CDR2 YYEEEE. Trimming shortened V by 3 bases and J by 2 bases, and 9 bases separated the two germline ends. The CDR3 nucleotides are TGTGCCAGCAGCTATCGACTAGCCTACGAGCAGTACTTC. Amino acids: CASSYRLAYEQYF.

For the CDR3, the DNA is TGTGCCAGCAGCTTGGTCAGGGCGATTGGTCTGGTGCAGTACTTC. Translation: CASSLVRAIGLVQYF. The V call is TRBV5-6, the J call TRBJ2-7; tentatively, D is TRBD1 (5 bases). The CDR3 runs 15 residues. V shed 0 bases and J shed 9 bases, with 19 bases lying between them. Germline V CDR1 and CDR2: SGHDT, YYEEEE.

The CDR3 here is CASSATGTRANEQFF. The CDR3 coding sequence is TGTGCCAGCAGCGCGACCGGGACTAGAGCCAATGAGCAGTTCTTC. The rearrangement links TRBV9 to TRBJ2-1; 8 bases are a match to TRBD2. V lost 3 bases and J lost 6; bases outside the gene matches: 8. Germline V lookup: CDR1 SGDLS, CDR2 YYNGEE. This CDR3 is 15 amino acids long.

This clonotype has only a few counts. This chain links TRBV7-2 with TRBJ2-1, with D hard to call. V gave up 0 bases and J gave up 7 bases, with 7 bases separating them. The germline V gene encodes CDR1 SGHTA and CDR2 FQGNSA. The CDR3 extends over 13 amino acids. The CDR3, as DNA: TGTGCCAGCAGCTTAGCAGGCAGGAATGAGCAGTTCTTC. Its protein is CASSLAGRNEQFF.

This clonotype turned up a few times. The genes are TRBV27 and TRBJ1-1; 8 bases are a match to TRBD1. The junction had 9 bases not matched to a gene; V was cut back by 5 bases and J by 1 base. CDR1 is MNHEY, CDR2 SMNVEV, per germline (reference sequence). CDR3 size: 16 residues. The CDR3 bases are TGTGCCAGCAGTCACCCGACAGGGGCCAGGAACACTGAAGCTTTCTTT. This encodes CASSHPTGARNTEAFF.

The chain recombines TRBV12-3 or TRBV12-4 with TRBJ1-2; D possibly corresponds to TRBD1 (6 bases). Trimming cost V 6 bases and J 5 bases, with 28 bases left between them. CDR3 size: 18 residues. The CDR3 DNA reads as TGTGCCAGCAGCCAGGTCAACATGGGCAGGGGAGGGAGATATGGCTACACCTTC. As protein: CASSQVNMGRGGRYGYTF.

The genes are TRBV20-1 and TRBJ2-2; possibly TRBD1 or TRBD2 for D (6 bases each). V was shortened by 0 bases and J by 0 bases, with 11 bases between the two germline ends. CDR1 DFQATT and CDR2 SNEGSKA come from the germline V gene (reference sequence). The CDR3 is made up of 16 amino acids. The CDR3 loop is CSARDRGRSNTGELFF. The CDR3 DNA sequence: TGCAGTGCTAGAGACCGGGGGCGATCGAACACCGGGGAGCTGTTTTTT.

This clonotype came up a few times. The chain carries TRBV4-1 and TRBJ2-1, with TRBD2 as a possible D gene (7 bases). Trimming removed 0 bases at V and 5 bases at J, with 14 bases between. The germline CDR1 and CDR2 sequences are MGHRA and YSYEKL. The CDR3 runs 16 residues. This chain's CDR3 is CASSQEGRGKDNEQFF. DNA of the CDR3: TGCGCCAGCAGCCAAGAGGGGAGGGGGAAGGACAATGAGCAGTTCTTC.

The chain has TRBV27 and TRBJ2-7; 7 bases line up with TRBD1. V lost 0 bases, J lost 2 bases, and 4 bases stayed unmatched. CDR3 length: 15 residues. Per the germline V gene, CDR1 is MNHEY and CDR2 is SMNVEV (reference sequence). CDR3: CASSLSGGATYEQYF. In nucleotides, the CDR3 is TGTGCCAGCAGTTTATCAGGGGGCGCAACCTACGAGCAGTACTTC.

The chain couples TRBV11-2 to TRBJ2-3; D ambiguous. CDR1 and CDR2 from the germline V gene are SGHAT and FQNNGV. Between the trimmed V and J ends, which lost 3 bases and 4 bases, there was a span of 14 bases. The CDR3 sequence is 15 residues long. The DNA of the CDR3 is TGTGCCAGCAGCTTCGACTTCGGTACCGCAGATACGCAGTATTTT. It yields the protein CASSFDFGTADTQYF.

This clonotype was counted between two and nine times. This chain links TRBV5-5 with TRBJ1-2; tentatively, D is TRBD1 (6 bases). CDR1 SGHKS and CDR2 YYEKEE come from the germline V gene (reference sequence). V was shortened by 0 bases and J by 4 bases, with 13 bases between the two germline ends. The CDR3 contains 15 residues. CDR3 in amino acids: CASSLALGGGYGYTF. In DNA form, the CDR3 reads TGTGCCAGCAGCTTGGCTTTAGGAGGGGGCTATGGCTACACCTTC.

The gene calls are TRBV9 and TRBJ1-1; 8 bases line up with TRBD1. Germline loops: CDR1 SGDLS, CDR2 YYNGEE. The trim removed 0 bases at V and 11 bases at J, leaving 6 bases unmatched. CDR3 length: 13 amino acids. CDR3 in amino acids: CASSVATGGSAFF. The CDR3 DNA reads as TGTGCCAGCAGCGTAGCTACAGGGGGTTCGGCTTTCTTT.

The V call is TRBV12-3 or TRBV12-4, the J call TRBJ2-1, with 13 bases lining up with TRBD2. The V and J ends lost 5 bases and 9 bases, in that order; junction bases with no gene match: 10. The CDR3 loop spans 16 amino acids. CDR3 nucleotide sequence: TGTGCCAGCAGTCCCCCGACTAGCGGGAGGCCCTCTGAGCAGTTCTTC. Translation gives CASSPPTSGRPSEQFF.

This clonotype has just a few counts. The V and J genes are TRBV27 and TRBJ1-5; D unresolved. This CDR3 comprises 13 residues. The germline V gene has CDR1 MNHEY and CDR2 SMNVEV (reference sequence). Deletions cut 8 bases from V and 0 bases from J, with 8 bases between. CDR3 protein: CASGEHSNQPQHF. CDR3 in DNA: TGTGCCAGCGGGGAACATAGCAATCAGCCCCAGCATTTT.

The CDR3 region has the DNA TGTGCCAGCTCCCGCGGACAGGCGGCCACAGATACGCAGTATTTT. As protein: CASSRGQAATDTQYF. This chain connects TRBV18 to TRBJ2-3; 7 nucleotides line up with TRBD1. J gave up 2 bases and V 6 bases, and 8 bases lay outside the gene matches. CDR3 length: 15 residues. Per germline, CDR1 KGHSH and CDR2 LQKENI. Full variable domain (rest looked up from reference TRBV18 and TRBJ2-3): NAGVMQNPRHLVRRRGQEARLRCSPMKGHSHVYWYRQLPEEGLKFMVYLQKENIIDESGMPKERFSAEFPKEGPSILRIQQVVRGDSAAYFCASSRGQAATDTQYFGPGTRLTVL.

This clonotype was detected only a few times. V is TRBV24-1 and J is TRBJ2-1, with 12 bases aligning to TRBD2. The CDR3 is made up of 16 amino acids. Germline CDR1 and CDR2: KGHDR and SFDVKD. Trimming at V came to 4 bases and at J to 10 bases, leaving 10 bases not matched to a gene. The CDR3 here is CATSERLAGATREQFF. Written as DNA, the CDR3 is TGTGCCACCAGTGAACGACTAGCGGGAGCGACCCGCGAGCAGTTCTTC.

In its sample, this clonotype was seen a few times. The J gene is TRBJ2-7, the V gene TRBV5-1; the D gene is possibly TRBD2 (5 bases). CDR1 and CDR2 from the germline V gene are SGHRS and YFSETQ. Trimming removed 4 bases from V and 3 bases from J, with 14 bases in between. This CDR3 has 14 amino acids. The CDR3 DNA follows: TGCGCCAGCAGCGTCTCGGACTTGAACTACGAGCAGTACTTC. Its protein is CASSVSDLNYEQYF.

This clonotype was recorded a few times. The gene calls are TRBV29-1 and TRBJ2-7; 10 bases line up with TRBD1. This CDR3 is 14 amino acids long. J lost 3 bases, V lost 6 bases, and 8 bases had no gene match. CDR1 and CDR2 (germline): SQVTM, ANQGSEA. CDR3 in amino acids: CSVTGTGAYYEQYF. In DNA, the CDR3 is TGCAGCGTCACCGGGACAGGGGCTTACTACGAGCAGTACTTC.

This clonotype has ten or more counts. J is TRBJ1-1 and V is TRBV19; no clear D. The CDR3 consists of 10 residues. V was cut by 10 bases and J by 4 bases, with 7 bases left in between. The V gene's germline CDR1 is LNHDA and CDR2 SQIVND (reference sequence). For the CDR3, the DNA is TGTGCCACCCACGGCACTGAAGCTTTCTTT. Translation gives CATHGTEAFF.

This clonotype was observed a few times. The chain couples TRBV10-3 to TRBJ1-1; D is possibly TRBD1 (5 bases). Trimming left V 4 bases short and J 0 bases short, with 15 bases between. This CDR3 is built from 16 residues. The V gene's germline CDR1 is ENHRY and CDR2 SYGVKD. CDR3 residues: CAISAGGVLLNTEAFF. CDR3 sequence (DNA): TGTGCCATCAGTGCTGGAGGGGTCCTCTTGAACACTGAAGCTTTCTTT.

This clonotype has only a few counts. This sequence joins TRBV5-1 and TRBJ1-1; no definite D call. CDR3 size: 14 residues. Germline V CDR1 and CDR2: SGHRS, YFSETQ. V lost 5 bases and J 0 bases, leaving 11 bases between the germline ends. The CDR3 reads CASRHRFLNTEAFF. As DNA, the CDR3 is TGCGCCAGCAGACACAGATTCCTGAACACTGAAGCTTTCTTT.

This clonotype was observed a few times. V usage is TRBV2 and J usage is TRBJ1-1, with D unresolved. The CDR3 is 13 residues long. Germline V lookup: CDR1 SNHLY, CDR2 FYNNEI. Deletions cut 1 base from V and 5 bases from J, with 8 bases between. Here the CDR3 DNA reads TGTGCCAGCAGTGAAGGGTCGGGTACTGAAGCTTTCTTT. Translated: CASSEGSGTEAFF. Full variable domain (missing parts from reference TRBV2 and TRBJ1-1): EPEVTQTPSHQVTQMGQEVILRCVPISNHLYFYWYRQILGQKVEFLVSFYNNEISEKSEIFDDQFSVERPDGSNFTLKIRSTKLEDSAMYFCASSEGSGTEAFFGQGTRLTVV.

The chain combines TRBV4-1 with TRBJ2-3; 11 bases agree with TRBD2. The germline V gene has CDR1 MGHRA and CDR2 YSYEKL. The CDR3 sequence is 16 residues long. Trimming at V came to 0 bases and at J to 13 bases, leaving 12 bases not matched to a gene. CDR3 protein: CASSQENRGLADPEYF. The CDR3 nucleotides read TGCGCCAGCAGCCAAGAAAACCGGGGACTAGCGGATCCCGAGTATTTT.

The J gene is TRBJ1-1, the V gene TRBV15, with D possibly being TRBD1 (5 bases). The CDR3 spans 16 residues. Per the germline V gene, CDR1 is LNHNV and CDR2 is YYDKDF (reference sequence). Trimming took 7 bases from V and 1 from J, leaving 19 bases between them. The CDR3 DNA is TGTGCCACCACCTCAGGAGCCCGACAGTCGAACACTGAAGCTTTCTTT. It encodes CATTSGARQSNTEAFF. Filled out from reference TRBV15 and TRBJ1-1, the complete variable domain reads DAMVIQNPRYQVTQFGKPVTLSCSQTLNHNVMYWYQQKSSQAPKLLFHYYDKDFNNEADTPDNFQSRRPNTSFCFLDIRSPGLGDTAMYLCATTSGARQSNTEAFFGQGTRLTVV.

This clonotype was counted between two and nine times. This chain uses TRBV12-3 or TRBV12-4 with TRBJ2-6; 8 positions match TRBD1. The CDR3 totals 19 residues. The V gene end was trimmed by 7 bases and the J gene end by 0 bases; junction bases not matched to a gene: 14. CDR3 residues: CASNVAGGPVDSGANVLTF. The CDR3 coding sequence is TGTGCCAGCAACGTTGCAGGGGGCCCCGTCGACTCTGGGGCCAACGTCCTGACTTTC.

This chain joins TRBV7-2 and TRBJ2-5; TRBD1 agrees at 8 bases. CDR1 SGHTA and CDR2 FQGNSA come from the germline V gene. V lost 4 bases, J lost 2 bases, and 6 bases stayed unmatched. The CDR3 is 15 amino acids. CDR3 region: CASSYRGMRQETQYF. CDR3 DNA: TGTGCCAGCAGCTACAGGGGGATGAGGCAAGAGACCCAGTACTTC.